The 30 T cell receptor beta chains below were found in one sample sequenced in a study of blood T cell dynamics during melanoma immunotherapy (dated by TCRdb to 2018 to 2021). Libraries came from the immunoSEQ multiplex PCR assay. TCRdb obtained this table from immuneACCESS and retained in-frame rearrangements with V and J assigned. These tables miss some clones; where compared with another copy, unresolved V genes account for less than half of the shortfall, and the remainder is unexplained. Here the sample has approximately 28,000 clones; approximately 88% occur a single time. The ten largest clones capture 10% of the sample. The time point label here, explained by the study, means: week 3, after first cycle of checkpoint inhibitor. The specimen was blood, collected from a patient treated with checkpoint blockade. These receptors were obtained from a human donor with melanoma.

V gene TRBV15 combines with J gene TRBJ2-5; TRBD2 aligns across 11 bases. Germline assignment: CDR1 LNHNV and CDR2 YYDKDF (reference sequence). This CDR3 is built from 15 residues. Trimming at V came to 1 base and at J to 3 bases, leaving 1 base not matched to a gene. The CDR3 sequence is CATSRVTSGEETQYF. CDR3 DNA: TGTGCCACCAGCAGAGTGACTAGCGGGGAAGAGACCCAGTACTTC.

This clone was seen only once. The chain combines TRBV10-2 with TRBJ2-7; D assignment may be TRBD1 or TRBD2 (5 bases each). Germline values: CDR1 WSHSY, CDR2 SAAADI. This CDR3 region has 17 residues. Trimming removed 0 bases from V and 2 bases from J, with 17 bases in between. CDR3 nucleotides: TGCGCCAGCAGTGAGTCGTCCGGGCAGGGAGTCCCCTACGAGCAGTACTTC. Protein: CASSESSGQGVPYEQYF.

The CDR3, as DNA: TGTGCCAGCAGCGACCGGGACCGCTCCTACGAGCAGTACTTC. Translated: CASSDRDRSYEQYF. The chain recombines TRBV9 with TRBJ2-7; D tentatively reads TRBD1 or TRBD2 (5 bases each). Germline V gene data show CDR1 as SGDLS and CDR2 as YYNGEE. The CDR3 runs 14 residues. V lost 3 bases to trimming and J lost 0 bases, with 10 bases between them.

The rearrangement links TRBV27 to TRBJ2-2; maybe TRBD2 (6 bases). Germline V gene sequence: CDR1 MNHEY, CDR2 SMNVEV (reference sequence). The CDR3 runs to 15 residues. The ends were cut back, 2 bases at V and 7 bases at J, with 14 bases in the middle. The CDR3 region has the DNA TGTGCCAGCAGTTTAGAAGCGGCGCGGGGCGGGGAGCTGTTTTTT. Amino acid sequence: CASSLEAARGGELFF.

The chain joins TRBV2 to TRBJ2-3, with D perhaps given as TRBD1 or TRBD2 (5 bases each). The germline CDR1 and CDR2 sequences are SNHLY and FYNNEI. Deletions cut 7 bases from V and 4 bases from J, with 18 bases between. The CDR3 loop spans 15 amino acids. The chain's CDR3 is CASTYQLGESDTQYF. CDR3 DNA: TGTGCCAGCACCTATCAATTAGGGGAGTCAGATACGCAGTATTTT.

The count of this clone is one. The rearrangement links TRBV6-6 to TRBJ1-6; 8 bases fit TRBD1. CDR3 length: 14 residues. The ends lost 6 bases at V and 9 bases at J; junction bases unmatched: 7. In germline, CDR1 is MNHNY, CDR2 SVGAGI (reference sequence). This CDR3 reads CASRPPGQVSPLHF. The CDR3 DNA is TGTGCCAGCAGGCCGCCGGGACAGGTTTCACCCCTCCACTTT.

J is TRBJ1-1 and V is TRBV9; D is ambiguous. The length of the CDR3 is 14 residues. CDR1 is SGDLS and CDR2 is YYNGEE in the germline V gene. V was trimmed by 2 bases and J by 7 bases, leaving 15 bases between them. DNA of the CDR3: TGTGCCAGCAGCGTCACTTGGGCCCCGGATGAAGCTTTCTTT. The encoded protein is CASSVTWAPDEAFF.

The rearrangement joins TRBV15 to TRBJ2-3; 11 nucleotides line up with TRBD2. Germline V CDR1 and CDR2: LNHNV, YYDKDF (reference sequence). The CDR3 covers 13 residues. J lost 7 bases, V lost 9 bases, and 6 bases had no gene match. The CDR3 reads CATTLAGGYTQYF. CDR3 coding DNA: TGTGCCACGACCTTAGCGGGAGGGTATACGCAGTATTTT. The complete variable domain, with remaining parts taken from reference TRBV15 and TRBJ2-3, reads DAMVIQNPRYQVTQFGKPVTLSCSQTLNHNVMYWYQQKSSQAPKLLFHYYDKDFNNEADTPDNFQSRRPNTSFCFLDIRSPGLGDTAMYLCATTLAGGYTQYFGPGTRLTVL.

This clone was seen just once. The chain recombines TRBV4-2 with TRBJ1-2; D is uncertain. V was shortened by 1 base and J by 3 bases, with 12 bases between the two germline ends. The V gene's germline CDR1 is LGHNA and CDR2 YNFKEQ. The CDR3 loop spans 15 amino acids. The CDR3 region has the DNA TGTGCCAGCAGCCAAGGCTACTATGGGGACTATGGCTACACCTTC. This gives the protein CASSQGYYGDYGYTF.

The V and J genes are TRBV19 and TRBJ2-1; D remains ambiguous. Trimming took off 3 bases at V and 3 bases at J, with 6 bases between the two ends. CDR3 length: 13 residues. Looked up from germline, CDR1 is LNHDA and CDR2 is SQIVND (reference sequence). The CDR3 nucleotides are TGTGCCAGTAGTATTAACTACTACAATGAGCAGTTCTTC. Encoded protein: CASSINYYNEQFF. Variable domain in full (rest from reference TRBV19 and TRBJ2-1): DGGITQSPKYLFRKEGQNVTLSCEQNLNHDAMYWYRQDPGQGLRLIYYSQIVNDFQKGDIAEGYSVSREKKESFPLTVTSAQKNPTAFYLCASSINYYNEQFFGPGTRLTVL.

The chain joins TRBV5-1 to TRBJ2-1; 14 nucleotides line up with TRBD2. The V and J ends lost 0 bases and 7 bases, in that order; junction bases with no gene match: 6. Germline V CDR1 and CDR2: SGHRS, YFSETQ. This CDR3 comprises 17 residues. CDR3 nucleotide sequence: TGCGCCAGCAGCTTGGCTTTGGGACTAGCGGGAGCGAATGAGCAGTTCTTC. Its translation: CASSLALGLAGANEQFF.

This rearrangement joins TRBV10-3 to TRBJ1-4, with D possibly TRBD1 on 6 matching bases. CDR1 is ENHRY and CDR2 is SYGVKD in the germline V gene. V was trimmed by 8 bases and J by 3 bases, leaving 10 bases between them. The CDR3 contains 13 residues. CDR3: CAIGGQPNEKLFF. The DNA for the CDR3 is TGTGCCATCGGTGGACAGCCTAATGAAAAACTGTTTTTT.

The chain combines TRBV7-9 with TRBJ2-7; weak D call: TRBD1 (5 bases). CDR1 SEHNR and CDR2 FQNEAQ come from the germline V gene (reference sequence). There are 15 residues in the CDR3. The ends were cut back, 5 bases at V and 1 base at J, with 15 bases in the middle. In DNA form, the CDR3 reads TGTGCCAGCAGCCGCCTAGGGGATCGGTCCTACGAGCAGTACTTC. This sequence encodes CASSRLGDRSYEQYF.

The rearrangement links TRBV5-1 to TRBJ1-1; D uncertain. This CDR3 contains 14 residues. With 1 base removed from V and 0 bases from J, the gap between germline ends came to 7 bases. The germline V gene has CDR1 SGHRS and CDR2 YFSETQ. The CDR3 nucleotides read TGCGCCAGCAGCTTGAGCTCGCTGAACACTGAAGCTTTCTTT. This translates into CASSLSSLNTEAFF.

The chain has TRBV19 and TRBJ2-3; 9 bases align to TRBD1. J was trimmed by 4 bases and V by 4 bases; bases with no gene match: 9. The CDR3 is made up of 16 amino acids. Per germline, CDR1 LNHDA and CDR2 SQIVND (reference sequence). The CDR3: CASSTLGQGVADTQYF. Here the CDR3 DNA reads TGTGCCAGTAGTACCTTGGGACAGGGAGTGGCAGATACGCAGTATTTT.

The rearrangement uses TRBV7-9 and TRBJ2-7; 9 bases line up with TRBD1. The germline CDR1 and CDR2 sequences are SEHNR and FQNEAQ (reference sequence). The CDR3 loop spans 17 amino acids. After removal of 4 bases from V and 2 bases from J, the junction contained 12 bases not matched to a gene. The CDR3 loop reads CASSSRGSRDRAYEQYF. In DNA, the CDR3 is TGTGCCAGCAGCTCCCGAGGTTCCCGGGACAGGGCCTACGAGCAGTACTTC. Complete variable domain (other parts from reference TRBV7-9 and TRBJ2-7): DTGVSQNPRHKITKRGQNVTFRCDPISEHNRLYWYRQTLGQGPEFLTYFQNEAQLEKSRLLSDRFSAERPKGSFSTLEIQRTEQGDSAMYLCASSSRGSRDRAYEQYFGPGTRLTVT.

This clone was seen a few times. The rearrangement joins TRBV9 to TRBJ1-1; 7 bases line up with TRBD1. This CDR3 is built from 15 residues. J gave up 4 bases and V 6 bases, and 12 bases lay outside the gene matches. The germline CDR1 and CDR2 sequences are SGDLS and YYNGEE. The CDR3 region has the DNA TGTGCCAGCAACCCGGGGACAGACCGAATCACTGAAGCTTTCTTT. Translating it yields CASNPGTDRITEAFF.

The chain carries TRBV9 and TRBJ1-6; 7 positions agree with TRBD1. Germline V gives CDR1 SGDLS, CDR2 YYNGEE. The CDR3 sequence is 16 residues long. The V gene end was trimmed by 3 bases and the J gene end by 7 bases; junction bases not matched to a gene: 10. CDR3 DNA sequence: TGTGCCAGCAGCGCTCCCGGGACAGCAGGAAATTCACCCCTCCACTTT. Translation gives CASSAPGTAGNSPLHF.

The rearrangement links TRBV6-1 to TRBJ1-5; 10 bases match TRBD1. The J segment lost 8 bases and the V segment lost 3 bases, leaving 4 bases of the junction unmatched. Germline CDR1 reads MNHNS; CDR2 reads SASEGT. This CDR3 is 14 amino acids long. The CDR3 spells CASSDWTGGEPQHF. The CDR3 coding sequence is TGTGCCAGCAGTGACTGGACAGGGGGGGAGCCCCAGCATTTT.

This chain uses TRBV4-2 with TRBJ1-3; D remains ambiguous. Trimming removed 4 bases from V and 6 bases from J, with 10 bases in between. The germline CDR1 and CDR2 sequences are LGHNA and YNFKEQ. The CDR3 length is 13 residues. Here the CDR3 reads CASSLMRENTIYF. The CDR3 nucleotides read TGTGCCAGCAGCCTCATGCGGGAAAACACCATATATTTT.

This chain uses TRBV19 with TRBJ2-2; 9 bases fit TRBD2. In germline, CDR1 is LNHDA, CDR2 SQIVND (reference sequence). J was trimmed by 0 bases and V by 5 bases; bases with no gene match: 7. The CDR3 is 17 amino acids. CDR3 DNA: TGTGCCAGTAGTCTGCTTAGCGGGGGCGCGAACACCGGGGAGCTGTTTTTT. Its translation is CASSLLSGGANTGELFF.

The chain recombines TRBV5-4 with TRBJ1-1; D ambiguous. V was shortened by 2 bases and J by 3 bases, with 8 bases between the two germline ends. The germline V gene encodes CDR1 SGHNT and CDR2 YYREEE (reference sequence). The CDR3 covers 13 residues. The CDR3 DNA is TGTGCCAGCAGCTTTTCCGGGGACACTGAAGCTTTCTTT. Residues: CASSFSGDTEAFF.

Here the CDR3 DNA reads TGTGCCAGCAGCTTGGATCAGCATGACTATGGCTACACCTTC. The encoded protein is CASSLDQHDYGYTF. V usage is TRBV5-4 and J usage is TRBJ1-2; D is unresolved. CDR1 is SGHNT and CDR2 is YYREEE in the germline V gene (reference sequence). The germline V and J ends were trimmed by 0 bases and 3 bases, with 9 bases remaining between them. This CDR3 comprises 14 residues.

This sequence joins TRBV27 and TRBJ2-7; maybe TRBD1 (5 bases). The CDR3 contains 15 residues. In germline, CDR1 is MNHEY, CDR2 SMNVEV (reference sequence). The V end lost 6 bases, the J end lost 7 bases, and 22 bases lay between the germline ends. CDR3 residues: CASSRDALPKGEQYF. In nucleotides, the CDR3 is TGTGCCAGCAGCCGCGACGCTCTACCAAAGGGGGAGCAGTACTTC.

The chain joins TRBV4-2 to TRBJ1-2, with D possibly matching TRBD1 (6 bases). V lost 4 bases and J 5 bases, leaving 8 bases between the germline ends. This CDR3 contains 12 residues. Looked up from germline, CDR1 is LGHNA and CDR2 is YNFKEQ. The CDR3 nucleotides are TGTGCCAGCAGCCTACAGGGTTATGGCTACACCTTC. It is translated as CASSLQGYGYTF.

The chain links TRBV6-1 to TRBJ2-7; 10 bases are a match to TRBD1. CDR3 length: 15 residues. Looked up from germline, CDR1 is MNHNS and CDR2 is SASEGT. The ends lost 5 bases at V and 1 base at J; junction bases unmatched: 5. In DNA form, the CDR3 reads TGTGCCAGCAGTTTAGGACAGGGGGGATCCTACGAGCAGTACTTC. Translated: CASSLGQGGSYEQYF.

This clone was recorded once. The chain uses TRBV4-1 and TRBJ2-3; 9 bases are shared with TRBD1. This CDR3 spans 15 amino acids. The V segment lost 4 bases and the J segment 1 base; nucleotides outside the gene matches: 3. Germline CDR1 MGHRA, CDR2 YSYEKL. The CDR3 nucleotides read TGCGCCAGCAGCCCCCGGACAGGGGGCACAGATACGCAGTATTTT. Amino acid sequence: CASSPRTGGTDTQYF.

The CDR3 spells CASSVNYNSPLHF. The DNA of the CDR3 is TGTGCCAGCAGCGTAAACTATAATTCACCCCTCCACTTT. This chain connects TRBV9 to TRBJ1-6; D is ambiguous. This CDR3 is built from 13 residues. From germline, CDR1 is SGDLS and CDR2 YYNGEE. Trimming shortened V by 1 base and J by 3 bases, and 2 bases separated the two germline ends.

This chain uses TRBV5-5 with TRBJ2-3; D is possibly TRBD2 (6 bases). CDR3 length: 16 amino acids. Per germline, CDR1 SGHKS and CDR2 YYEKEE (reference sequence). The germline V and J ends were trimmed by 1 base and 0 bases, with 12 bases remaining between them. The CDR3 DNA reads TGTGCCAGCAGCTTGCGGCGCGGGGCAAGCACAGATACGCAGTATTTT. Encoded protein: CASSLRRGASTDTQYF.

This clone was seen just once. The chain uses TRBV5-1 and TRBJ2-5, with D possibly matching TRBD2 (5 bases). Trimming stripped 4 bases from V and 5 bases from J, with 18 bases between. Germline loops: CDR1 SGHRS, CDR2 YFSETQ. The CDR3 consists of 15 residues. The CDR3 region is CASSPVASLGETQYF. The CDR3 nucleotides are TGCGCCAGCAGCCCGGTCGCTAGCCTGGGGGAGACCCAGTACTTC.